This T cell receptor beta chain was observed in a study of cytomegalovirus exposure and HLA in healthy donors. Study background: As released early, the data held roughly 85 million unique TCRs from HLA-typed donors. The study, taken as a whole, reports: Common viral pathogens seemed, in a later analysis, to connect with several of the most significant clusters. The later analysis indicated that the majority of CMV-associated TCR beta chains appeared HLA-restricted. Per published accounts, TCR beta sequences correctly predicted the HLA-A and HLA-B alleles of most subjects.

The CDR3 length is 15 residues. Trimming cost V 0 bases and J 3 bases; bases outside gene matches: 2. Germline CDR1 SGDLS, CDR2 YYNGEE. Of note for this clone: Its antigen is undetermined.

The study ran its PCR with 60 Vbeta and 13 Jbeta primers. TCRdb's table, derived via immunoSEQ multiplex PCR, lists solely in-frame clones and lacks some. The sample holds tens of thousands of clones, about 78% seen once. The sample comprised PBMCs. The chain employs TRBV9 and TRBJ2-7; 11 bases map to TRBD2. The source of this sequence is a young man in good health and CMV-seropositive. The CDR3: CASSVGLAGLYEQYF. The CDR3, as DNA: TGTGCCAGCAGCGTAGGACTAGCGGGACTCTACGAGCAGTACTTC. Full variable domain (missing parts from reference TRBV9 and TRBJ2-7): DSGVTQTPKHLITATGQRVTLRCSPRSGDLSVYWYQQSLDQGLQFLIQYYNGEERAKGNILERFSAQQFPDLHSELNLSSLELGDSALYFCASSVGLAGLYEQYFGPGTRLTVT.